These 9 T cell receptor beta chains share one sample of origin, sequenced in a study of radiotherapy plus CTLA-4 blockade in lung cancer. Profiling relied on immunoSEQ multiplex PCR, and the TCRdb table lists in-frame clones only, not all of them. The data hold around 42,000 clones, with 63% observed a single time. Sequenced here: peripheral blood, sampled from a patient treated with radiotherapy plus ipilimumab. The receptor source for this set is a human donor with non-small cell lung cancer who had a partial response to radiotherapy plus ipilimumab.

V is TRBV7-2 and J is TRBJ1-2, with 8 bases that match TRBD1. V lost 2 bases and J lost 7; bases outside the gene matches: 15. CDR1 and CDR2 from the germline V gene are SGHTA and FQGNSA. This CDR3 contains 17 residues. The CDR3 sequence is CASSLSISGTGQGGYTF. CDR3 nucleotide sequence: TGTGCCAGCAGCTTATCTATTTCGGGGACCGGACAGGGTGGCTACACCTTC. Variable domain in full (rest from reference TRBV7-2 and TRBJ1-2): GAGVSQSPSNKVTEKGKDVELRCDPISGHTALYWYRQSLGQGLEFLIYFQGNSAPDKSGLPSDRFSAERTGGSVSTLTIQRTQQEDSAVYLCASSLSISGTGQGGYTFGSGTRLTVV.

The chain recombines TRBV7-9 with TRBJ2-5; 8 nucleotides match TRBD1. V shed 2 bases, J shed 1 base, and the junction held 12 bases outside the gene matches. CDR1 and CDR2 (germline): SEHNR, FQNEAQ (reference sequence). This CDR3 region has 18 residues. This CDR3 is CASSLLGRMDRAQETQYF. The CDR3 DNA reads TGTGCCAGCAGCTTATTAGGCCGAATGGACAGGGCCCAAGAGACCCAGTACTTC.

The V and J genes are TRBV7-2 and TRBJ1-1; 7 bases agree with TRBD1. V trimming: 5 bases; J trimming: 7 bases; junction bases outside the gene matches: 4. This CDR3 is 12 amino acids long. Germline V gives CDR1 SGHTA, CDR2 FQGNSA. CDR3 DNA sequence: TGTGCCAGCAGCCGACAGGGTCTTGAAGCTTTCTTT. This translates into CASSRQGLEAFF.

V gene TRBV30 combines with J gene TRBJ2-3; 9 bases line up with TRBD2. The CDR3 is 16 amino acids. After removal of 2 bases from V and 1 base from J, the junction contained 7 bases not matched to a gene. Germline V gene lookup returns CDR1 GTSNPN and CDR2 SVGIG (reference sequence). CDR3 sequence reads: CAWSSPGTSRTDTQYF. The CDR3 region has the DNA TGTGCCTGGAGTTCCCCCGGGACTAGCCGCACAGATACGCAGTATTTT.

V and J are TRBV30 and TRBJ2-1; the D is unclear. The CDR3 is made up of 12 amino acids. V gave up 6 bases and J gave up 2 bases, with 8 bases separating them. Per the germline V gene, CDR1 is GTSNPN and CDR2 is SVGIG (reference sequence). CDR3 bases: TGTGCCTGCGCGCTTACCTACAATGAGCAGTTCTTC. Its protein is CACALTYNEQFF.

The chain is built from TRBV30 and TRBJ1-1; 7 nucleotides match TRBD1. Germline loops: CDR1 GTSNPN, CDR2 SVGIG (reference sequence). The CDR3 sequence is 14 residues long. Germline trimming cut 5 bases from V and 13 bases from J; bases unmatched to any gene: 19. The CDR3 loop is CAWLKTGLANGGFF. The CDR3 region has the DNA TGTGCCTGGTTAAAGACAGGGCTGGCGAACGGAGGTTTCTTT.

V and J are TRBV10-1 and TRBJ2-1, with D tentatively TRBD2 (5 bases). In germline, CDR1 is WNHNN, CDR2 SYGVQD (reference sequence). V lost 6 bases to trimming and J lost 7 bases, with 13 bases between them. This CDR3 contains 13 residues. The CDR3 sequence is CASSGIGRNEQFF. As DNA, the CDR3 is TGCGCCAGCAGCGGGATAGGCCGTAATGAGCAGTTCTTC.

This clone was detected only once. The rearrangement uses TRBV6-5 and TRBJ2-7, with 12 positions matching TRBD1. Germline trimming cut 5 bases from V and 6 bases from J; bases unmatched to any gene: 5. The CDR3 has 14 residues. In germline, CDR1 is MNHEY, CDR2 SVGAGI. CDR3: CASSLGTGGFEQYF. The CDR3 nucleotides read TGTGCCAGCAGTCTGGGGACAGGGGGCTTCGAGCAGTACTTC.

The gene calls are TRBV29-1 and TRBJ1-1; 8 bases align to TRBD1. V shed 4 bases, J shed 1 base, and the junction held 2 bases outside the gene matches. Germline-derived CDR1 and CDR2 are SQVTM and ANQGSEA. The length of the CDR3 is 13 residues. This CDR3 reads CSVGGTGNTEAFF. In nucleotides, the CDR3 is TGCAGCGTTGGAGGGACAGGGAACACTGAAGCTTTCTTT.